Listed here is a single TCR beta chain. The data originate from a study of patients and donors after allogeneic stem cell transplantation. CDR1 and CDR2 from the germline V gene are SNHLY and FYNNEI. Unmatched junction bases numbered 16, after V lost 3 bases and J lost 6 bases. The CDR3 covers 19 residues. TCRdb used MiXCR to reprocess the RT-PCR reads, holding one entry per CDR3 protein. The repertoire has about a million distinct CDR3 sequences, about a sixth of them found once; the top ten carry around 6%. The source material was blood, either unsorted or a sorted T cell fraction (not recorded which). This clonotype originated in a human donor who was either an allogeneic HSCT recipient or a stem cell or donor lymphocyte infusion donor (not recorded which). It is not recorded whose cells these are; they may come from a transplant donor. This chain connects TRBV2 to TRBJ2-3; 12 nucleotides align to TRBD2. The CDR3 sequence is CASSDGDLAGGPRTDTQYF. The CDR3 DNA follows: TGTGCCAGCAGTGACGGTGATCTAGCGGGGGGGCCAAGAACGGATACGCAGTATTTT.